The sequence of this T cell receptor beta chain was determined in a study of graft-versus-host responses after intestinal transplantation. Findings and caveats of the study: Recipient-marrow GvH clones were detected, some having first appeared in ileum or blood. Early post-transplant declines in HvG were associated with peak levels of circulating GvH clones.

Regarding this clone: Its antigen is still unknown.

Trimming took off 4 bases at V and 1 base at J, with 19 bases between the two ends. This CDR3 is built from 17 residues. The germline V gene encodes CDR1 MGHRA and CDR2 YSYEKL. Produced via immunoSEQ multiplex PCR; TCRdb's table is partial and in-frame only. The sample lists approximately 81,000 clones; around 87% were seen once. This clonotype originated in a human donor who was the organ donor for an intestinal transplant. This specimen consisted of unstimulated CD8+ T cells sorted from spleen or lymph node cells, obtained before transplant. This rearrangement joins TRBV4-1 to TRBJ1-1; the D is unclear. CDR3 amino acids: CASSPLWEDPQNTEAFF. As DNA, the CDR3 is TGCGCCAGCAGCCCCCTTTGGGAGGACCCTCAGAACACTGAAGCTTTCTTT.